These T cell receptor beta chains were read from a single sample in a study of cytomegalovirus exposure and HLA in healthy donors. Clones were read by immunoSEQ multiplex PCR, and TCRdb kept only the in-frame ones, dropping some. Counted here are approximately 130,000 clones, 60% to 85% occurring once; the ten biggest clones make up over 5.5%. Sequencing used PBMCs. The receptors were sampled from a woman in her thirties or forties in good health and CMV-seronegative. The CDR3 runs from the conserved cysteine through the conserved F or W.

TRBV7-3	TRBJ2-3	CASSLGRGEGTQYF
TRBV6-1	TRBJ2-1	CASIGYNEQFF
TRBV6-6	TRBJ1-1	CASSGLGATEAFF
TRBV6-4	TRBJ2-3	CASSEEVGQSDTQYF
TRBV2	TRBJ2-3	CASQREAGDTQYF
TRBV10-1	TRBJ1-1	CASYTTVASTEAFF
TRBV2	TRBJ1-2	CASSEEGEGYGYTF
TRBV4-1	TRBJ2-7	CASSHLPGLTSSYEQYF
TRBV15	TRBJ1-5	CATSRGGTEDQPQHF
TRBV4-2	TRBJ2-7	CASSQGSGAYEQYF
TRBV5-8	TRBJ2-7	CASSLVGWSYEQYF
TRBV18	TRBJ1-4	CASSPPGEDEKLFF
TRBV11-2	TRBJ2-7	CASSLEPTGYEQYF
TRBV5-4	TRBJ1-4	CASSLGQGGREKLFF
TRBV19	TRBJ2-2	CASMTGGNTGELFF